These 13 T cell receptor beta chains were all obtained from the same sample, sequenced in a study of cytomegalovirus exposure and HLA in healthy donors. The assay was immunoSEQ multiplex PCR, and TCRdb's table has in-frame clones only and misses some. The sample has 150,000 to 200,000 clones, approximately 90% seen once. Sequencing input: PBMCs. Source of these receptors: a woman under 40 in good health and CMV-seronegative.

In this sample, this clone turned up once. The chain has TRBV6-1 and TRBJ2-7; D may be TRBD2 (7 bases). The CDR3 spans 16 residues. Trimming pared 4 bases from V and 1 base from J, leaving 17 bases between. The germline CDR1 and CDR2 sequences are MNHNS and SASEGT. CDR3 nucleotides: TGTGCCAGCAGTGGATACAGGGAGGGAGTTTCCTACGAGCAGTACTTC. Its translation: CASSGYREGVSYEQYF.

The rearrangement uses TRBV19 and TRBJ1-1, with a weak D call TRBD1 (5 bases). This CDR3 has 13 residues. Germline V CDR1 and CDR2: LNHDA, SQIVND (reference sequence). Trimming cost V 5 bases and J 6 bases, with 13 bases left between them. The CDR3, as DNA: TGTGCCAGTAGTCTGGATGGGGCCGCTGAAGCTTTCTTT. Its translation is CASSLDGAAEAFF.

This clone was recorded many times. This rearrangement joins TRBV19 to TRBJ2-1; 12 bases align to TRBD2. This CDR3 region has 22 residues. Losses at the gene ends were 5 bases for V and 6 bases for J; bases not matched to a gene: 26. Germline V gene lookup returns CDR1 LNHDA and CDR2 SQIVND (reference sequence). The CDR3 DNA reads as TGTGCCAGTAGTTTTCGGGCGACCGGACTAGCGGGGAGGGGTACTAAACTCAATGAGCAGTTCTTC. Translation gives CASSFRATGLAGRGTKLNEQFF. Full variable domain (remainder filled in from reference TRBV19 and TRBJ2-1): DGGITQSPKYLFRKEGQNVTLSCEQNLNHDAMYWYRQDPGQGLRLIYYSQIVNDFQKGDIAEGYSVSREKKESFPLTVTSAQKNPTAFYLCASSFRATGLAGRGTKLNEQFFGPGTRLTVL.

The V and J genes are TRBV4-1 and TRBJ1-1; D perhaps matches TRBD1 (6 bases). V lost 8 bases and J lost 5, with 21 bases in between. Germline-derived CDR1 and CDR2 are MGHRA and YSYEKL. CDR3 size: 15 residues. CDR3 region: CASGSRRGGWTEAFF. The CDR3 DNA sequence: TGCGCCAGCGGGAGCAGGCGGGGGGGCTGGACTGAAGCTTTCTTT.

The chain recombines TRBV11-2 with TRBJ1-2; TRBD1 might be the D (5 bases). Germline V gene sequence: CDR1 SGHAT, CDR2 FQNNGV. CDR3 length equals 15 residues. V shed 6 bases and J shed 9 bases, with 23 bases lying between them. The CDR3 loop is CASRQITDGEGRYTF. In DNA form, the CDR3 reads TGTGCCAGCAGACAAATCACGGACGGGGAGGGGCGCTACACCTTC. Looking up the rest from reference TRBV11-2 and TRBJ1-2 gives the full variable domain: EAGVAQSPRYKIIEKRQSVAFWCNPISGHATLYWYQQILGQGPKLLIQFQNNGVVDDSQLPKDRFSAERLKGVDSTLKIQPAKLEDSAVYLCASRQITDGEGRYTFGSGTRLTVV.

The chain employs TRBV9 and TRBJ2-3; 7 bases are a match to TRBD1. The germline CDR1 and CDR2 sequences are SGDLS and YYNGEE. CDR3 length: 15 amino acids. The ends lost 0 bases at V and 3 bases at J; junction bases unmatched: 4. CDR3 sequence reads: CASSVVGGATDTQYF. The CDR3 nucleotides read TGTGCCAGCAGCGTAGTAGGGGGCGCAACAGATACGCAGTATTTT.

CDR3 coding DNA: TGTGCCAGCAGTGAAACCGGGACACTTTATGACGAGCAGTACTTC. It yields the protein CASSETGTLYDEQYF. This chain uses TRBV25-1 with TRBJ2-7; D might be TRBD1 (6 bases). The CDR3 loop spans 15 amino acids. Germline V lookup: CDR1 MGHDK, CDR2 SYGVNS. The germline V and J ends were trimmed by 2 bases and 5 bases, with 16 bases remaining between them.

Here the CDR3 DNA reads TGTGCCAGCAGCCCCGTCCGGGGACAGAGATCCTACGAGCAGTACTTC. Translating it yields CASSPVRGQRSYEQYF. This chain joins TRBV27 and TRBJ2-7; 7 bases agree with TRBD1. The germline V gene encodes CDR1 MNHEY and CDR2 SMNVEV (reference sequence). This CDR3 is built from 16 residues. The ends lost 6 bases at V and 1 base at J; junction bases unmatched: 12.

This clone was detected once. The same CDR3 also results from other DNA sequences found in this sample. The gene calls are TRBV30 and TRBJ1-1, with 9 bases matching TRBD1. CDR1 is GTSNPN and CDR2 is SVGIG in the germline V gene (reference sequence). The CDR3 totals 12 residues. Germline trimming cut 4 bases from V and 5 bases from J; bases unmatched to any gene: 2. The CDR3 protein is CAWNRGRTEAFF. For the CDR3, the DNA is TGTGCCTGGAACAGGGGGCGGACTGAAGCTTTCTTT.

This chain connects TRBV5-6 to TRBJ2-7, with D perhaps matching TRBD2 (6 bases). The CDR3 extends over 11 amino acids. V was shortened by 3 bases and J by 6 bases, with 7 bases between the two germline ends. The germline V gene encodes CDR1 SGHDT and CDR2 YYEEEE. The CDR3 spells CASSWGGEQYF. CDR3 bases: TGTGCCAGCAGCTGGGGAGGCGAGCAGTACTTC.

The chain links TRBV9 to TRBJ2-3, with a weak D call TRBD2 (7 bases). V lost 0 bases and J lost 9, with 14 bases in between. From germline, CDR1 is SGDLS and CDR2 YYNGEE. This CDR3 comprises 14 residues. CDR3 residues: CASSVGGGGGTQYF. The DNA of the CDR3 is TGTGCCAGCAGCGTAGGGGGAGGGGGTGGGACGCAGTATTTT.

The rearrangement joins TRBV5-1 to TRBJ2-3; 8 nucleotides match TRBD2. The V and J ends lost 0 bases and 1 base, in that order; junction bases with no gene match: 7. The CDR3 covers 17 residues. Germline V CDR1 and CDR2: SGHRS, YFSETQ. CDR3 sequence (DNA): TGCGCCAGCAGCTTGGTAGCGGGGCAGGGAGGCACAGATACGCAGTATTTT. Its translation is CASSLVAGQGGTDTQYF.

This rearrangement joins TRBV5-1 to TRBJ1-4; D gene ambiguous. This CDR3 has 18 amino acids. V was pared by 1 base and J by 4 bases, with 20 bases between. Per the germline V gene, CDR1 is SGHRS and CDR2 is YFSETQ. The CDR3, as DNA: TGCGCCAGCAGCTTGAGTCGGCGGACTCGCTGGGATAATGAAAAACTGTTTTTT. It codes for CASSLSRRTRWDNEKLFF.